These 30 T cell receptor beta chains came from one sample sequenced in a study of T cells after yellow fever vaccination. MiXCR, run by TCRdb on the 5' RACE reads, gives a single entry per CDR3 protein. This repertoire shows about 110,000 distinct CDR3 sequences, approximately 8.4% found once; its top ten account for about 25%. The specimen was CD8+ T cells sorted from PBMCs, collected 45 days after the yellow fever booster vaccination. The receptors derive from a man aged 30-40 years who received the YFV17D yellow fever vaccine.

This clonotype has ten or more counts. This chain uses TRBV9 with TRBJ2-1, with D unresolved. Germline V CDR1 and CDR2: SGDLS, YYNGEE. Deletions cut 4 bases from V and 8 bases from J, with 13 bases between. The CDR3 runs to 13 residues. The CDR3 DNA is TGTGCCAGCAGCCAGAACCTAGGGTATGAGCAGTTCTTC. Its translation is CASSQNLGYEQFF.

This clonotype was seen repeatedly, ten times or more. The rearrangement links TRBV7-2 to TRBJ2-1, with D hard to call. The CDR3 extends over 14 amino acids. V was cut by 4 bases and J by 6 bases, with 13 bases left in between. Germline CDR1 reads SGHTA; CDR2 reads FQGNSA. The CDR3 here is CASSYLPPPNEQFF. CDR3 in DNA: TGTGCCAGCAGCTACCTTCCTCCGCCCAATGAGCAGTTCTTC.

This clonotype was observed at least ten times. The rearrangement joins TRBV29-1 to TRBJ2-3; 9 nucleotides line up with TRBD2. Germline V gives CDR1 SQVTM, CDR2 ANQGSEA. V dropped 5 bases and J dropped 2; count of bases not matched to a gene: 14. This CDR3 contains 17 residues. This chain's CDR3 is CSVPASGIRWDTDTQYF. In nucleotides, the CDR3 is TGCAGCGTTCCCGCTAGCGGGATAAGGTGGGACACAGATACGCAGTATTTT.

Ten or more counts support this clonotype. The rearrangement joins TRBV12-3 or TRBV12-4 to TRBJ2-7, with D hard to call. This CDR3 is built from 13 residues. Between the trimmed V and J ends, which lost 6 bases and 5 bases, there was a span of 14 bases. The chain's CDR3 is CASSLVNSDEQYF. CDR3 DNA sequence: TGTGCCAGCAGCCTGGTTAACAGTGACGAGCAGTACTTC.

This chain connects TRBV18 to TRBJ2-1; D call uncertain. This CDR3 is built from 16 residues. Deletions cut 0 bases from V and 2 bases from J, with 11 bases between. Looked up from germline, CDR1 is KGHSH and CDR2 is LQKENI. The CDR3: CASSPPTGVTYNEQFF. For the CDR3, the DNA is TGTGCCAGCTCACCACCGACCGGTGTCACCTACAATGAGCAGTTCTTC. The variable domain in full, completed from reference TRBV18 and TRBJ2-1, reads NAGVMQNPRHLVRRRGQEARLRCSPMKGHSHVYWYRQLPEEGLKFMVYLQKENIIDESGMPKERFSAEFPKEGPSILRIQQVVRGDSAAYFCASSPPTGVTYNEQFFGPGTRLTVL.

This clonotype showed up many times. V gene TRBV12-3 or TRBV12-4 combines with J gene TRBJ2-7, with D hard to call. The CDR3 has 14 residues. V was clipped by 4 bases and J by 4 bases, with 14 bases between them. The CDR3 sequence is CASSYPGSQYEQYF. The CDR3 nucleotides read TGTGCCAGCAGTTACCCGGGTTCCCAATACGAGCAGTACTTC.

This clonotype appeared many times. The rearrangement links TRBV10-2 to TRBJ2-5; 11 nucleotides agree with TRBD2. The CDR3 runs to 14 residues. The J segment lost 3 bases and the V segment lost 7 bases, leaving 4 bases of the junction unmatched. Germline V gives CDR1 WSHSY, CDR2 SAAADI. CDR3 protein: CASNPGLAEETQYF. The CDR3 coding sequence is TGCGCCAGCAATCCGGGACTAGCGGAAGAGACCCAGTACTTC.

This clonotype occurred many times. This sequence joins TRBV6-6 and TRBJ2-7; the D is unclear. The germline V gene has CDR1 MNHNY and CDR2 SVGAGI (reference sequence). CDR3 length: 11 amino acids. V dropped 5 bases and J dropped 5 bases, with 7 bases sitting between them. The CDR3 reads CASSTLNEQYF. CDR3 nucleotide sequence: TGTGCCAGCAGTACCCTCAACGAGCAGTACTTC.

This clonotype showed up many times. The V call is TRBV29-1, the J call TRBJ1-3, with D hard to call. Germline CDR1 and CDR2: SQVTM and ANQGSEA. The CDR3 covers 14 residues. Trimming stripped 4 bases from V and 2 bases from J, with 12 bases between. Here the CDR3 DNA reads TGCAGCGTTGTTCCGTCAGCACCTGGAAACACCATATATTTT. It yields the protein CSVVPSAPGNTIYF.

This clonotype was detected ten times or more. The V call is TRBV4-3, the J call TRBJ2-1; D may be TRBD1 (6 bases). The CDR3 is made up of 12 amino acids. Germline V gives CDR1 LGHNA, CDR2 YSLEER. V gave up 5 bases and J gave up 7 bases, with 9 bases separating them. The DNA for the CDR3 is TGCGCCAGCAGCGTACAGGGAAATGAGCAGTTCTTC. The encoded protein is CASSVQGNEQFF.

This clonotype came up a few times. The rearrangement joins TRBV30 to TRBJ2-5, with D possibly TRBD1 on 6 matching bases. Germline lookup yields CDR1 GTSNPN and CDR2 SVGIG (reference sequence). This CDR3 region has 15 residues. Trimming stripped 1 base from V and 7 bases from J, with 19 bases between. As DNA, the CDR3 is TGTGCCTGGAGTGAGTCAGTAAGGGGGACGGCGACCCAGTACTTC. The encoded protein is CAWSESVRGTATQYF. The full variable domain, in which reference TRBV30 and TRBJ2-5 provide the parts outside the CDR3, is SQTIHQWPATLVQPVGSPLSLECTVEGTSNPNLYWYRQAAGRGLQLLFYSVGIGQISSEVPQNLSASRPQDRQFILSSKKLLLSDSGFYLCAWSESVRGTATQYFGPGTRLLVL.

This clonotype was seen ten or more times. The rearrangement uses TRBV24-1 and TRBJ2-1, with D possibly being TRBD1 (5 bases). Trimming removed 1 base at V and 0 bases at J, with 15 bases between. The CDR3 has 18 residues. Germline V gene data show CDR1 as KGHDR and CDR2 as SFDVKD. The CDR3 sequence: CATSDLGPGHSSYNEQFF. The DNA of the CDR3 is TGTGCCACCAGTGATTTAGGTCCTGGACACAGCTCCTACAATGAGCAGTTCTTC.

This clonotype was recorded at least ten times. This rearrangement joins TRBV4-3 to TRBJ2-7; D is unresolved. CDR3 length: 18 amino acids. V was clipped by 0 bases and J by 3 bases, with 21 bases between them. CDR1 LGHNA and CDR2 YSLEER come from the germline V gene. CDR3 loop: CASSQDGCRNMPYYEQYF. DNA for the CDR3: TGCGCCAGCAGCCAAGATGGGTGTCGGAATATGCCCTACTACGAGCAGTACTTC.

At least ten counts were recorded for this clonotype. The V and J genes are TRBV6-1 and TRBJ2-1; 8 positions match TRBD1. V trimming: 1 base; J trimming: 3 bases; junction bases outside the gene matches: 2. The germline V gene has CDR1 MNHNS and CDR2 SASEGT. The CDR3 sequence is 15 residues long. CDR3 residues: CASSEEQGGYNEQFF. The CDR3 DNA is TGTGCCAGCAGTGAAGAACAGGGGGGCTACAATGAGCAGTTCTTC.

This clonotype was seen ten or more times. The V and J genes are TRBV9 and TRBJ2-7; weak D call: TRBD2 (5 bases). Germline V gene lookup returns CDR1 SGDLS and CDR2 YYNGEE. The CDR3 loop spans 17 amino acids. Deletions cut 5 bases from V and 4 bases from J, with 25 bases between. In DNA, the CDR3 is TGTGCCAGCAGTGACCCACAGTCCCCGGAGCGGCCATACGAGCAGTACTTC. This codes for CASSDPQSPERPYEQYF. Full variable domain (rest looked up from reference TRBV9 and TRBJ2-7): DSGVTQTPKHLITATGQRVTLRCSPRSGDLSVYWYQQSLDQGLQFLIQYYNGEERAKGNILERFSAQQFPDLHSELNLSSLELGDSALYFCASSDPQSPERPYEQYFGPGTRLTVT.

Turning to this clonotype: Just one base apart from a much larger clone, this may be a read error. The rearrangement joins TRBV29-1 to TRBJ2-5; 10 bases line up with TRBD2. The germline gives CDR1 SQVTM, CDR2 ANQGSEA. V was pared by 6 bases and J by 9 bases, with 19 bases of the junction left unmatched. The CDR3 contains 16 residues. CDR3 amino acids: CSVRLTSGHDGRAQYF. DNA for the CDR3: TGCAGCGTGAGGCTGACTAGCGGGCACGACGGGAGGGCCCAGTACTTC.

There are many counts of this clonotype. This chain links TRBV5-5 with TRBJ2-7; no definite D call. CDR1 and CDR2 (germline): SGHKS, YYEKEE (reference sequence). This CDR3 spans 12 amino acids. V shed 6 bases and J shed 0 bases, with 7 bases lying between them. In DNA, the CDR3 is TGTGCCAGCACCCCTCCCTCCTACGAGCAGTACTTC. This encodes CASTPPSYEQYF.

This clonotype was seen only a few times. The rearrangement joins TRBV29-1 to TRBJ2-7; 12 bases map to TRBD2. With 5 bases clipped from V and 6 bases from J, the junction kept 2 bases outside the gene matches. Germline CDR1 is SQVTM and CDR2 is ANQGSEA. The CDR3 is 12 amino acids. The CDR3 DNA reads TGCAGCGTTCAGACTAGCGGGAGCGAGCAGTACTTC. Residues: CSVQTSGSEQYF.

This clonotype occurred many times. The CDR3 loop reads CAITTSGRDEQYF. CDR3 DNA: TGTGCCATCACTACTAGCGGGAGAGACGAGCAGTACTTC. The chain carries TRBV10-3 and TRBJ2-7; 11 bases agree with TRBD2. V was clipped by 7 bases and J by 5 bases; unmatched bases: 4. The germline V gene encodes CDR1 ENHRY and CDR2 SYGVKD. This CDR3 has 13 residues.

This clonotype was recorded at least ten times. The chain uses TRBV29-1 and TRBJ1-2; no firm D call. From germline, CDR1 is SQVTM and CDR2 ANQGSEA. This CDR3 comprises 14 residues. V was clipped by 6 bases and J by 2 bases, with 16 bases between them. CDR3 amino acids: CSVGEVGGNYGYTF. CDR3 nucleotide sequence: TGCAGCGTCGGGGAAGTTGGCGGGAACTATGGCTACACCTTC.

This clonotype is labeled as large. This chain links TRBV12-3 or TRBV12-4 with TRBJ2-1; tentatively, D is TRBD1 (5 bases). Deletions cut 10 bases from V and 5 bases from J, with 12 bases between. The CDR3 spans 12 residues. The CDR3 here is CATKEGDNEQFF. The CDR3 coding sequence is TGTGCCACAAAAGAAGGGGACAATGAGCAGTTCTTC.

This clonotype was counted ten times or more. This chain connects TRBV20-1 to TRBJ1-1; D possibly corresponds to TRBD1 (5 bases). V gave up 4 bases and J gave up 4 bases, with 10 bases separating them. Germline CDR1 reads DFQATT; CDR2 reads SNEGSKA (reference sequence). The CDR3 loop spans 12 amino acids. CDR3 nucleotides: TGCAGTGCTATGGACGGGGCCACTGAAGCTTTCTTT. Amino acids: CSAMDGATEAFF.

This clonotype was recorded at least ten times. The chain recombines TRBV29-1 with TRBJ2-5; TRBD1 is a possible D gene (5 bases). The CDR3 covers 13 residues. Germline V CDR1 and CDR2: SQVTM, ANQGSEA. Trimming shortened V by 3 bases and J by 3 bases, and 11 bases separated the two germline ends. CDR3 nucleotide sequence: TGCAGCGTTGACTGGGGCTCGGAAGAGACCCAGTACTTC. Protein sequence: CSVDWGSEETQYF.

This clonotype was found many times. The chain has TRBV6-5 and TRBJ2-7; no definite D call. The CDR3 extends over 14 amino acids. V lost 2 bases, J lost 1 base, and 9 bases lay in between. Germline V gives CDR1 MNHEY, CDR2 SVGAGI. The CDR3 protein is CASSYQSISYEQYF. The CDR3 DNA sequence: TGTGCCAGCAGTTACCAAAGCATATCCTACGAGCAGTACTTC.

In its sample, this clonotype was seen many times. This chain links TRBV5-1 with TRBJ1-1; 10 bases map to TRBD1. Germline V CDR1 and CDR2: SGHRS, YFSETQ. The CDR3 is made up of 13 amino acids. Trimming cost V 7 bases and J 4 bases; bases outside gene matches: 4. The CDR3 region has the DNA TGCGCCAGCGGGGGGACAGGGGCCACTGAAGCTTTCTTT. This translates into CASGGTGATEAFF.

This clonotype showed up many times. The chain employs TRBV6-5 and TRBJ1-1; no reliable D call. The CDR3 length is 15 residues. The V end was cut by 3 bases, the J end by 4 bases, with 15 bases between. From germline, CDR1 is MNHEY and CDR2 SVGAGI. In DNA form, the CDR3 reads TGTGCCAGCAGTTATCTAGGAATCACCCGCACTGAAGCTTTCTTT. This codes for CASSYLGITRTEAFF.

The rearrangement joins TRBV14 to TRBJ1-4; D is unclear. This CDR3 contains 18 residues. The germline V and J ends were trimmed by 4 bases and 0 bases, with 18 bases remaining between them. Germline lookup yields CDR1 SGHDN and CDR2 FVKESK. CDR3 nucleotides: TGTGCCAGCAGCCCCGAGTTTCCTATTCCAGCAACTAATGAAAAACTGTTTTTT. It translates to CASSPEFPIPATNEKLFF. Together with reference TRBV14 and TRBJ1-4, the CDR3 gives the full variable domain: EAGVTQFPSHSVIEKGQTVTLRCDPISGHDNLYWYRRVMGKEIKFLLHFVKESKQDESGMPNNRFLAERTGGTYSTLKVQPAELEDSGVYFCASSPEFPIPATNEKLFFGSGTQLSVL.

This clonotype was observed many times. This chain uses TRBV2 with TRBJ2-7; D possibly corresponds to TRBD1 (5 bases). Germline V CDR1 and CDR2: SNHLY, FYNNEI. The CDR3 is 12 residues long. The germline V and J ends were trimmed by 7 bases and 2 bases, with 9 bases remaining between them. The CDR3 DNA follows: TGTGCCAGCACCCAGGGCCCCTACGAGCAGTACTTC. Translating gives CASTQGPYEQYF.

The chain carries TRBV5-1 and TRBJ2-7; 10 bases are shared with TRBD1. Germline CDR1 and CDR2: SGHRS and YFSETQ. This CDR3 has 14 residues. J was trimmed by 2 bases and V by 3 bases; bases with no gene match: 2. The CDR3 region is CASSCGTGAYEQYF. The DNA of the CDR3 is TGCGCCAGCAGCTGCGGGACAGGGGCCTACGAGCAGTACTTC.

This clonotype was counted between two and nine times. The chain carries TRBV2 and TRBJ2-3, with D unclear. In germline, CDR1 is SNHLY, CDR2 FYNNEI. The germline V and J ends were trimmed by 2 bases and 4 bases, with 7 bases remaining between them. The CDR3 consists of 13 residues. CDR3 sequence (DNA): TGTGCCAGCAGTGAAATCCAGGCAGATACGCAGTATTTT. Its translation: CASSEIQADTQYF.